Sequencing of this T cell receptor beta chain was carried out in a study of blood T cell repertoires in COVID-19. TCRdb's table, derived via immunoSEQ multiplex PCR, lists solely in-frame clones and lacks some. Of 180,000 or so clones in the sample, about 88% were seen once. The CDR3 runs 15 residues. Germline CDR1 SGHTS, CDR2 YDEGEE. The trim removed 3 bases at V and 5 bases at J, leaving 7 bases unmatched. The chain couples TRBV5-8 to TRBJ2-5; TRBD1 matches at 10 bases. The sequencing input was peripheral blood. The TCR originated in a man younger than 35 with acute or convalescent COVID-19. CDR3 loop: CASSYRQGAGETQYF. The CDR3 DNA reads as TGTGCCAGCAGCTATCGACAGGGGGCTGGGGAGACCCAGTACTTC.